Described below is a single TCR beta chain sequence and its context. Its specificity is unknown. The data stem from a study of CD8+ T cells in alopecia areata. Study-level points and caveats: Affected scalp, especially in alopecia totalis/universalis, had a higher clonality than normal scalp did.

Reverse transcribed after extraction, RNA yielded cDNA as the sequencing template. This table comes from immunoSEQ multiplex PCR, and its TCRdb copy is limited to in-frame clones, with some not included. The sample consists of about 200,000 clones, around 56% of them appearing once. The CDR3 totals 12 residues. Germline assignment: CDR1 SQVTM and CDR2 ANQGSEA. V lost 4 bases and J 6 bases, leaving 10 bases between the germline ends. Described treatment: oral pan-JAK inhibitor, 5-10 mg twice daily. Source: CD4+ T cells sorted from blood, taken at week 4, from a patient treated with tofacitinib. The chain links TRBV29-1 to TRBJ1-5, with D possibly matching TRBD1 (5 bases). The TCR originated in a human donor with alopecia areata. For the CDR3, the DNA is TGCAGCGTTGGGGACGGTTCTCAGCCCCAGCATTTT. This sequence encodes CSVGDGSQPQHF.